Only a few counts were recorded for the clone carrying this TCR beta chain. Trimming took 1 base from V and 3 from J; bases not matched to a gene: 6. This CDR3 contains 16 residues. CDR1 and CDR2 (germline): SGHRS, YFSETQ. The data were taken from a study of cytomegalovirus exposure and HLA in healthy donors. Across the whole study: Early released data comprised tens of millions of unique TCRs from HLA-typed donors.

The PCR contained 60 Vbeta and 13 Jbeta primers. The assay was immunoSEQ multiplex PCR, and TCRdb's table has in-frame clones only and misses some. The sample holds about 180,000 clones, around three quarters seen once. The J gene is TRBJ2-2, the V gene TRBV5-1, with 7 positions matching TRBD1. This TCR was sampled from a woman aged 30 to 39 in good health and CMV-seronegative. Input material: PBMCs. The CDR3 region is CASSLRQGEYTGELFF. CDR3 bases: TGCGCCAGCAGCTTGCGGCAGGGGGAATACACCGGGGAGCTGTTTTTT. Full variable domain (missing parts from reference TRBV5-1 and TRBJ2-2): KAGVTQTPRYLIKTRGQQVTLSCSPISGHRSVSWYQQTPGQGLQFLFEYFSETQRNKGNFPGRFSGRQFSNSRSEMNVSTLELGDSALYLCASSLRQGEYTGELFFGEGSRLTVL.